The rows below give T cell receptor beta chains drawn from one sample of a study of blood T cell repertoires in COVID-19. Clones were read by immunoSEQ multiplex PCR, and TCRdb kept only the in-frame ones, dropping some. In the table there are 140,000 to 150,000 clones, 80% of which are singletons. The sample consisted of peripheral blood. The receptors were gathered from a man in his 70s who had recovered from COVID-19. The CDR3 runs from the conserved cysteine through the conserved F or W. Each record gives: CDR3 length, clone size, V gene, D gene, J gene, CDR3 protein, CDR3 DNA. A D gene is named only where the DNA matches it firmly. Only part of the rows carry a size: once, few, many, or a class if the clone is expanded.

length: 17
size: NA
V: TRBV6-1
D: TRBD1
J: TRBJ2-2
CDR3: CASSEAVGDRGGGELFF
DNA: TGTGCCAGCAGTGAAGCGGTAGGGGACAGGGGCGGTGGGGAGCTGTTTTTT

length: 14
size: NA
V: TRBV28
D: NA
J: TRBJ1-2
CDR3: CASSLFPLPMGYTF
DNA: TGTGCCAGCAGTTTATTCCCACTCCCGATGGGCTACACCTTC

length: 18
size: NA
V: TRBV5-1
D: TRBD2
J: TRBJ2-1
CDR3: CASSLAGLAGVRRNEQFF
DNA: TGCGCCAGCAGCTTGGCCGGACTAGCGGGAGTACGTCGCAATGAGCAGTTCTTC

length: 13
size: NA
V: TRBV19
D: NA
J: TRBJ2-7
CDR3: CASSPRVGYEQYF
DNA: TGTGCCAGTAGTCCGAGGGTTGGTTACGAGCAGTACTTC

length: 12
size: NA
V: TRBV19
D: NA
J: TRBJ2-1
CDR3: CASSIGGNEQFF
DNA: TGTGCCAGTAGTATAGGCGGGAATGAGCAGTTCTTC

length: 14
size: NA
V: TRBV6-2/TRBV6-3
D: TRBD2
J: TRBJ2-7
CDR3: CASSTTSGSYEQYF
DNA: TGTGCCAGCAGTACGACTAGCGGGAGCTACGAGCAGTACTTC

length: 15
size: NA
V: TRBV19
D: TRBD2
J: TRBJ2-4
CDR3: CASSLIAGVGGIQYF
DNA: TGTGCCAGTAGTTTAATAGCGGGAGTTGGGGGCATTCAGTACTTC

length: 15
size: NA
V: TRBV5-1
D: NA
J: TRBJ2-5
CDR3: CASSTGGLFQETQYF
DNA: TGCGCCAGCAGCACCGGTGGACTATTTCAGGAGACCCAGTACTTC

length: 16
size: NA
V: TRBV10-3
D: TRBD2
J: TRBJ2-1
CDR3: CAISESASGTYNEQFF
DNA: TGTGCCATCAGTGAGTCGGCTAGCGGAACTTACAATGAGCAGTTCTTC

length: 13
size: NA
V: TRBV16
D: TRBD1
J: TRBJ2-7
CDR3: CASSWTGDHEQYF
DNA: TGTGCCAGCAGCTGGACAGGGGACCACGAGCAGTACTTC

length: 15
size: NA
V: TRBV5-4
D: TRBD1
J: TRBJ1-1
CDR3: CASSPTGQGSPEAFF
DNA: TGTGCCAGCAGCCCAACGGGACAGGGCTCCCCTGAAGCTTTCTTT

length: 13
size: NA
V: TRBV12-3/TRBV12-4
D: NA
J: TRBJ2-2
CDR3: CASTSPGSGELFF
DNA: TGTGCCAGCACCTCCCCCGGTTCCGGGGAGCTGTTTTTT

length: 16
size: once
V: TRBV9
D: NA
J: TRBJ1-3
CDR3: CASSRTTGNSGNTIYF
DNA: TGTGCCAGCAGCCGAACGACAGGAAACTCTGGAAACACCATATATTTT

length: 14
size: NA
V: TRBV11-2
D: TRBD2
J: TRBJ2-1
CDR3: CASSFGGRAGEQFF
DNA: TGTGCCAGCAGCTTCGGCGGGAGGGCCGGCGAGCAGTTCTTC

length: 11
size: NA
V: TRBV2
D: TRBD1
J: TRBJ2-2
CDR3: CASQGAGELFF
DNA: TGTGCCAGCCAGGGGGCTGGGGAGCTGTTTTTT

length: 15
size: NA
V: TRBV6-4
D: TRBD2
J: TRBJ2-3
CDR3: CASSDSGTRGDTQYF
DNA: TGTGCCAGCAGTGACTCAGGGACTAGGGGGGATACGCAGTATTTT

length: 13
size: NA
V: TRBV12-3/TRBV12-4
D: NA
J: TRBJ1-5
CDR3: CASRSLRGGAQHF
DNA: TGTGCCAGCAGGAGTTTAAGGGGTGGGGCCCAGCATTTT

length: 14
size: NA
V: TRBV6-4
D: NA
J: TRBJ1-1
CDR3: CASREGPMGTEAFF
DNA: TGTGCCAGCAGGGAGGGCCCGATGGGCACTGAAGCTTTCTTT

length: 14
size: few
V: TRBV6-5
D: TRBD2
J: TRBJ2-1
CDR3: CASSPGTSGMWQFF
DNA: TGTGCCAGCAGTCCCGGGACTAGCGGGATGTGGCAGTTCTTC

length: 16
size: NA
V: TRBV9
D: NA
J: TRBJ2-3
CDR3: CASTPDGKGGTDTQYF
DNA: TGTGCCAGCACCCCCGATGGGAAAGGGGGCACAGATACGCAGTATTTT

length: 16
size: NA
V: TRBV4-3
D: NA
J: TRBJ2-7
CDR3: CASSQDRTEGAYEQYF
DNA: TGCGCCAGCAGCCAAGATCGTACGGAGGGAGCCTACGAGCAGTACTTC

length: 13
size: NA
V: TRBV4-1
D: NA
J: TRBJ1-3
CDR3: CASSPPFGNTIYF
DNA: TGCGCCAGCAGCCCCCCCTTTGGAAACACCATATATTTT

length: 13
size: NA
V: TRBV30
D: NA
J: TRBJ1-1
CDR3: CAWSWTENTEAFF
DNA: TGTGCCTGGAGCTGGACAGAGAACACTGAAGCTTTCTTT

length: 15
size: NA
V: TRBV3-1/TRBV3-2
D: TRBD1
J: TRBJ1-2
CDR3: CASSRGQGGNYGYTF
DNA: TGTGCCAGCAGCCGCGGACAGGGTGGAAACTATGGCTACACCTTC

length: 13
size: NA
V: TRBV4-1
D: NA
J: TRBJ1-5
CDR3: CASSQGRNQPQHF
DNA: TGCGCCAGCAGCCAAGGCAGGAATCAGCCCCAGCATTTT

length: 15
size: NA
V: TRBV7-2
D: TRBD2
J: TRBJ2-1
CDR3: CASSQGLAGVNEQFF
DNA: TGTGCCAGCAGCCAAGGACTAGCGGGAGTCAATGAGCAGTTCTTC

length: 14
size: many
V: TRBV27
D: NA
J: TRBJ2-7
CDR3: CASSFGGSAWEQYF
DNA: TGTGCCAGCAGTTTTGGCGGGTCAGCGTGGGAGCAGTACTTC

length: 15
size: NA
V: TRBV24-1
D: TRBD2
J: TRBJ2-3
CDR3: CATSDTGLAQGTQYF
DNA: TGTGCCACCAGTGACACGGGACTAGCCCAGGGTACGCAGTATTTT

length: 14
size: NA
V: TRBV10-3
D: NA
J: TRBJ1-2
CDR3: CAISGGGANYGYTF
DNA: TGTGCCATCAGTGGTGGAGGGGCTAACTATGGCTACACCTTC

length: 17
size: NA
V: TRBV3-1/TRBV3-2
D: NA
J: TRBJ1-4
CDR3: CASSHGRQGPFNEKLFF
DNA: TGTGCCAGCAGCCATGGCAGACAAGGTCCCTTTAATGAAAAACTGTTTTTT

length: 11
size: many
V: TRBV7-2
D: NA
J: TRBJ2-1
CDR3: CASSLGLLQFF
DNA: TGTGCCAGCAGCTTAGGACTTCTCCAGTTCTTC

length: 14
size: NA
V: TRBV5-1
D: TRBD2
J: TRBJ2-3
CDR3: CASTPSGTTDTQYF
DNA: TGCGCCAGCACCCCTAGCGGGACCACAGATACGCAGTATTTT

length: 12
size: few
V: TRBV6-2/TRBV6-3
D: NA
J: TRBJ2-5
CDR3: CASSYIGETQYF
DNA: TGTGCCAGCAGTTACATCGGAGAGACCCAGTACTTC

length: 14
size: NA
V: TRBV7-8
D: TRBD1
J: TRBJ2-7
CDR3: CASSSQGYPYEQYF
DNA: TGTGCCAGCAGCTCACAGGGGTACCCCTACGAGCAGTACTTC

length: 15
size: few
V: TRBV7-8
D: NA
J: TRBJ2-5
CDR3: CASSPLVGVGETQYF
DNA: TGTGCCAGCAGCCCGCTTGTGGGAGTAGGAGAGACCCAGTACTTC

length: 13
size: NA
V: TRBV7-2
D: NA
J: TRBJ1-2
CDR3: CASSFARQNGYTF
DNA: TGTGCCAGCAGCTTCGCCAGACAGAATGGCTACACCTTC

length: 15
size: few
V: TRBV27
D: TRBD1
J: TRBJ1-2
CDR3: CASSPHVDRGGGYTF
DNA: TGTGCCAGTTCCCCGCACGTTGACAGGGGGGGTGGCTACACCTTC

length: 13
size: NA
V: TRBV12-3/TRBV12-4
D: TRBD1
J: TRBJ1-2
CDR3: CASRTGAGYGYTF
DNA: TGTGCCAGCCGGACAGGGGCGGGATATGGCTACACCTTC

length: 16
size: NA
V: TRBV5-1
D: TRBD1
J: TRBJ1-4
CDR3: CASSLSAGTGDEKLFF
DNA: TGCGCCAGCAGCTTGTCGGCTGGGACAGGGGATGAAAAACTGTTTTTT

length: 14
size: many
V: TRBV5-1
D: NA
J: TRBJ1-2
CDR3: CASSLSGGEGGYTF
DNA: TGCGCCAGCAGCTTGTCGGGAGGAGAGGGGGGCTACACCTTC

length: 11
size: NA
V: TRBV19
D: TRBD1
J: TRBJ2-7
CDR3: CASSQTGEKYF
DNA: TGTGCCAGTAGCCAGACAGGGGAGAAGTACTTC

length: 14
size: NA
V: TRBV7-2
D: NA
J: TRBJ1-2
CDR3: CASSLGGPAYGYTF
DNA: TGTGCCAGCAGCTTAGGGGGGCCGGCCTATGGCTACACCTTC

length: 19
size: NA
V: TRBV7-8
D: TRBD1
J: TRBJ2-5
CDR3: CASSSPVGRGMFSGETQYF
DNA: TGTGCCAGCAGCTCGCCAGTGGGCAGGGGGATGTTTTCCGGGGAGACCCAGTACTTC

length: 15
size: many
V: TRBV7-8
D: TRBD1
J: TRBJ1-6
CDR3: CASSLVDRGGSPLHF
DNA: TGTGCCAGCAGCTTAGTTGACAGGGGGGGATCACCCCTCCACTTT

length: 15
size: NA
V: TRBV19
D: TRBD2
J: TRBJ2-5
CDR3: CASRVSGTGSETQYF
DNA: TGTGCCAGTAGGGTTAGCGGGACCGGCTCAGAGACCCAGTACTTC

length: 12
size: few
V: TRBV30
D: NA
J: TRBJ1-1
CDR3: CAWLGRGVRAFF
DNA: TGTGCCTGGTTAGGCAGGGGAGTAAGGGCTTTCTTT

length: 19
size: many
V: TRBV12-5
D: NA
J: TRBJ2-7
CDR3: CASGLVPPAGSGWNYEQYF
DNA: TGTGCTAGTGGTTTGGTCCCACCTGCTGGTAGCGGTTGGAACTACGAGCAGTACTTC

length: 13
size: NA
V: TRBV5-1
D: TRBD1
J: TRBJ2-5
CDR3: CASSSGQEETQYF
DNA: TGCGCCAGCAGCTCAGGACAGGAAGAGACCCAGTACTTC

length: 14
size: once
V: TRBV2
D: NA
J: TRBJ2-5
CDR3: CASSRTRGEETQYF
DNA: TGTGCCAGCAGTAGGACAAGGGGTGAAGAGACCCAGTACTTC

length: 20
size: NA
V: TRBV12-1
D: NA
J: TRBJ2-1
CDR3: CASSFGPSGRTSKSYNEQFF
DNA: TGTGCCAGCAGCTTTGGTCCTAGCGGGAGAACCAGTAAATCCTACAATGAGCAGTTCTTC

length: 14
size: NA
V: TRBV5-4
D: TRBD1
J: TRBJ2-3
CDR3: CASSFKGATDTQYF
DNA: TGTGCCAGCAGCTTCAAGGGGGCCACAGATACGCAGTATTTT

length: 15
size: NA
V: TRBV9
D: TRBD2
J: TRBJ2-7
CDR3: CASSVETSGSYEQYF
DNA: TGTGCCAGCAGCGTAGAAACTAGCGGGAGCTACGAGCAGTACTTC

length: 11
size: NA
V: TRBV5-6
D: NA
J: TRBJ2-5
CDR3: CASSTGETQYF
DNA: TGTGCCAGCAGCACGGGAGAGACCCAGTACTTC

length: 16
size: NA
V: TRBV3-1/TRBV3-2
D: TRBD2
J: TRBJ2-2
CDR3: CASTRGTSENTGELFF
DNA: TGTGCCAGCACCCGAGGGACTAGCGAGAACACCGGGGAGCTGTTTTTT

length: 14
size: NA
V: TRBV7-2
D: NA
J: TRBJ1-2
CDR3: CASSLALGGQGYTF
DNA: TGTGCCAGCAGCTTAGCGCTCGGGGGGCAGGGCTACACCTTC

length: 12
size: few
V: TRBV5-1
D: NA
J: TRBJ2-5
CDR3: CASSFTQETQYF
DNA: TGCGCCAGCAGCTTCACACAAGAGACCCAGTACTTC

length: 13
size: NA
V: TRBV19
D: NA
J: TRBJ2-7
CDR3: CASSPQGPLEQYF
DNA: TGTGCCAGTAGTCCCCAGGGCCCGCTGGAGCAGTACTTC

length: 11
size: few
V: TRBV12-3/TRBV12-4
D: NA
J: TRBJ2-5
CDR3: CASSLEETQYF
DNA: TGTGCCAGCAGTTTGGAGGAGACCCAGTACTTC

length: 13
size: many
V: TRBV7-2
D: NA
J: TRBJ1-5
CDR3: CASSFGPNQPQHF
DNA: TGTGCCAGCAGCTTTGGCCCCAATCAGCCCCAGCATTTT